This TCR beta chain is from a study of radiotherapy plus CTLA-4 blockade in lung cancer. The CDR3 consists of 14 residues. V gave up 3 bases and J gave up 5 bases; unmatched junction bases: 4. Germline V gene lookup returns CDR1 SGHRS and CDR2 YFSETQ. Libraries were prepared by immunoSEQ multiplex PCR; TCRdb keeps only in-frame clonotypes and omits some of them. The table includes fewer than 100,000 clones, 70% to 85% detected once. The rearrangement joins TRBV5-1 to TRBJ2-3; 9 positions match TRBD1. The material was peripheral blood, obtained from a patient treated with radiotherapy plus ipilimumab. The sequence derives from a human donor with non-small cell lung cancer who had stable disease on radiotherapy plus ipilimumab. CDR3 residues: CASSSQGAKDTQYF. The CDR3 bases are TGCGCCAGCAGCTCACAGGGGGCGAAAGATACGCAGTATTTT. The full variable domain, rest sourced from reference TRBV5-1 and TRBJ2-3, is KAGVTQTPRYLIKTRGQQVTLSCSPISGHRSVSWYQQTPGQGLQFLFEYFSETQRNKGNFPGRFSGRQFSNSRSEMNVSTLELGDSALYLCASSSQGAKDTQYFGPGTRLTVL.